Below, one T cell receptor beta chain is given with its context. There is no known antigen for this receptor. Base-call qualities are not available, and no considerably larger clone is one nucleotide away. The data derive from a study of T cell therapy after organ transplantation (dated by TCRdb to about 2019). Study-wide context: Therapy products were autologous CMV-specific T cells expanded in vitro for two to three weeks with a peptide pool of 30 HLA class I and II CMV epitopes. Pretherapy peripheral blood samples were collected before T cell therapy was commenced. A median of 1.92 x 10^8 CMV-specific T cells was administered to patients across 2 to 6 intravenous infusions. Long-term post-therapy samples were obtainable from only about 75% of the 10 patients. This study was a follow-up analysis of the TRBV repertoire from an open-label phase I trial that tested autologous CMV-specific adoptive T cell therapy in people who had received solid-organ transplants. Up to 6 T cell doses were administered to patients every 2 weeks, and patients were monitored for about 7 months after therapy was completed. Of the roughly ten patients, eight were classified as clinical responders and two as nonresponders.

TRB CDR3 regions were amplified from genomic DNA with the immunoSEQ two-step, bias-controlled multiplex PCR assay. Sequencing of CDR3 libraries was carried out on an Illumina NextSeq 500. For the original study's pipeline: The immunoSEQ Analyzer platform was used for initial alignment and bioinformatics, including bias normalization against synthetic CDR3 analogs. V, D and J genes were annotated according to IMGT database definitions. VDJtools version 1.1.10 and the R package tcR version 2.2.1.11 were used with default settings for further TRBV analyses. For the GLIPH analysis, version 1.0 was run with default settings. In CDR3 sequences with at least 5 reads, significant changes in clonotype frequency were tested by a 2-sided binomial test with Benjamini-Hochberg correction (alpha = 0.01). TCRdb retrieved this table from immuneACCESS and kept in-frame rearrangements only. Not all clones are present; in checked studies, unresolved V genes account for under half, and no reason is known for the remainder. D and trimming were read from the DNA, whereas the V and J calls and clone size are those reported in that table. Present in this sample are about 50,000 clones, 85% to 95% of which were seen just once. The top ten clones comprise around 3.2% of the sample.

Unmatched junction bases come to 9, with V trimmed by 0 bases and J by 9 bases. The CDR3 contains 16 residues, cysteine and phenylalanine counted. The retained sequence is limited to the CDR3, 48 bases, with the frame set at the first base. Reading the germline V gene (reference sequence) gives CDR1 LNHDA and CDR2 SQIVND. Paper-wide results and their limitations: Because the cohort was small, confounders such as concurrent antirejection and antiviral medications could not be assessed. Nonresponders showed marked pretherapy clonal expansions with minimal repertoire change after therapy. Reduced sample coverage from poor CD8+ T cell yield may be reflected in the few expansions detected in nonresponders. Post-therapy reconstitution appeared to include both transferred clonotypes and endogenous clonotypes not detected in the therapy products. The fold change in CD8 clonality after therapy was inversely correlated with pretherapy clonality, which suggests that less biased repertoires were more open to remodeling.

The sample's time point label is to be understood as: before start of T cell therapy. The patients had received solid-organ transplants and had cytomegalovirus that was drug-resistant/recurrent. Some 10 of the trial participants were picked for repertoire analysis depending on whether post-therapy peripheral blood mononuclear cells were available. A BD FACSAria III was used to sort viable CD3+CD8+CD4- lymphocytes from PBMCs. The Qiagen DNeasy Kit was used to extract genomic DNA from the sorted cells. The sample here was CD8+ T cells from blood, taken before autologous CMV-specific T cell therapy. The receptor's source is a human patient who had received a solid organ transplant and had CMV disease. This receptor chain uses TRBV19 and TRBJ2-1; 9 of the junction bases match TRBD2. The CDR3 protein is CASSIDSPGLAGEQFF. The nucleotides read TGTGCCAGTAGTATAGATTCCCCGGGACTAGCAGGTGAGCAGTTCTTC.